This TCR beta chain was captured in a study of T cell responses to AZD1222 COVID-19 vaccine. The method was immunoSEQ multiplex PCR; TCRdb's version includes in-frame clones alone and lacks a portion of them. Of 99,000 or so clones in the sample, around nine tenths are singletons; the top ten hold 2.5% to 3%. This CDR3 spans 11 amino acids. The V and J ends lost 3 bases and 4 bases respectively, with 2 bases between them. Looked up from germline, CDR1 is MNHEY and CDR2 is SMNVEV (reference sequence). This clonotype was obtained from an adult in good health. Sequenced here: peripheral blood, sampled on day 0 of AZD1222 vaccination. This chain connects TRBV27 to TRBJ2-3; D is unclear. The CDR3, as DNA: TGTGCCAGCAGTTTGGCAGATACGCAGTATTTT. Translated: CASSLADTQYF.